This TCR beta chain was identified during a study of T and B cells in COVID-19 patients. TRB rearrangements were amplified by multiplex PCR with BIOMED2 TRB-A/B primers. TCRdb reprocessed the multiplex PCR reads with MiXCR, giving one entry per CDR3 protein. The table shows about 8,400 distinct CDR3 sequences, with under 30% occurring only once. V gave up 5 bases and J gave up 2 bases, with 18 bases separating them. The CDR3 is 16 amino acids. The germline V gene encodes CDR1 PRHDT and CDR2 FYEKMQ (reference sequence). This clonotype was seen repeatedly, ten times or more. Blood genomic DNA input for TRB amplification was 250-500 ng.

The TCR comes from a human donor who had recovered from COVID-19. The sample consisted of blood. The chain links TRBV13 to TRBJ2-5; TRBD1 is a possible D gene (5 bases). CDR3 loop: CASSPDPTETQETQYF. The CDR3 DNA reads as TGTGCCAGCAGCCCAGACCCGACAGAGACTCAAGAGACCCAGTACTTC.